This T cell receptor (beta chain) was sequenced for a study of T cells after yellow fever vaccination. The study's findings and limits: One caveat is that FACS-sorted repertoires could contain abundant clonotypes contaminating from the bulk population. Detected again after the booster were most primary-vaccination clones, at 95% to 98% CD4 and more than 70% CD8.

The 5'RACE template-switching step produced TCR cDNA and added a universal primer site and UMIs. TCRdb called the 5' RACE reads again in MiXCR, with one record for every CDR3 protein. The data contain roughly 300,000 distinct CDR3 sequences, less than 9.5% of them singletons. This clonotype was recorded a few times. What it recognizes is unknown. Trimming shortened V by 4 bases and J by 1 base, and 16 bases separated the two germline ends. The CDR3 runs 16 residues. The V gene's germline CDR1 is SGHDN and CDR2 FVKESK. The chain joins TRBV14 to TRBJ1-1, with a weak D call TRBD1 (6 bases). The source was PBMCs, collected roughly 46 days after the first yellow fever vaccination. The source is a man aged 18 to 29 who received the YFV17D yellow fever vaccine. The CDR3 nucleotides are TGTGCCAGCAGCCCCCTAGCAGGGGCGCGGAACACTGAAGCTTTCTTT. This sequence encodes CASSPLAGARNTEAFF.